Presented here are 29 T cell receptor beta chains from one specimen sequenced in a study of CD8+CD57+ T cells in acquired aplastic anemia. Profiles of TCR beta VDJ and CDR3 were generated from a genomic DNA template. TCRdb recomputed calls from the reads with MiXCR, one row per CDR3 protein. The repertoire consists of 150,000 to 200,000 distinct CDR3 sequences, with approximately 46% occurring once and the leading ten covering 2.5% to 3.5%. The sequencing sample was made of sorted CD4+, CD8+, or CD8+CD57+ T cells (not recorded which) from PBMCs. The source of these receptors is a human donor in good health.

The chain uses TRBV4-1 and TRBJ2-3, with TRBD2 matching over 13 bases. V lost 4 bases, J lost 4 bases, and 2 bases stayed unmatched. CDR3 length: 15 residues. Looked up from germline, CDR1 is MGHRA and CDR2 is YSYEKL. The DNA of the CDR3 is TGCGCCAGCAGCCTTACTAGCGGGGGGGCAGATACGCAGTATTTT. Its translation is CASSLTSGGADTQYF.

This clonotype was seen at least ten times. The CDR3 sequence is CASSPGRDTQYF. CDR3 nucleotides: TGTGCCAGCAGCCCGGGTCGGGATACGCAGTATTTT. The V call is TRBV7-9, the J call TRBJ2-3; D call uncertain. V was pared by 5 bases and J by 6 bases, with 9 bases between. CDR3 length equals 12 residues. CDR1 SEHNR and CDR2 FQNEAQ come from the germline V gene (reference sequence).

The sample holds many counts of this clonotype. This rearrangement joins TRBV10-3 to TRBJ2-1, with 9 bases that match TRBD2. The CDR3 loop spans 18 amino acids. V trimming: 8 bases; J trimming: 5 bases; junction bases outside the gene matches: 19. CDR1 and CDR2 from the germline V gene are ENHRY and SYGVKD. The CDR3 sequence is CAIGSSWREGLTHNEQFF. In nucleotides, the CDR3 is TGTGCCATCGGCTCGAGTTGGCGGGAGGGCCTAACACACAATGAGCAGTTCTTC.

The rearrangement joins TRBV9 to TRBJ1-1; D is unresolved. V was cut by 10 bases and J by 0 bases, with 16 bases left in between. Germline V gene lookup returns CDR1 SGDLS and CDR2 YYNGEE. The CDR3 consists of 14 residues. CDR3 loop: CAWSIGSMNTEAFF. In DNA form, the CDR3 reads TGTGCCTGGAGTATCGGAAGCATGAACACTGAAGCTTTCTTT.

This clonotype was seen ten or more times. The genes are TRBV20-1 and TRBJ2-7, with D perhaps matching TRBD2 (6 bases). The CDR3 contains 15 residues. From germline, CDR1 is DFQATT and CDR2 SNEGSKA (reference sequence). V shed 6 bases and J shed 5 bases, with 23 bases lying between them. Here the CDR3 reads CSAPRVERATNEQYF. CDR3 nucleotide sequence: TGCAGTGCCCCCCGAGTGGAGCGGGCTACTAACGAGCAGTACTTC.

CDR3 region: CSVRTSGSSYEQYF. The CDR3 coding sequence is TGCAGCGTACGAACTAGCGGGAGCTCCTACGAGCAGTACTTC. The chain employs TRBV29-1 and TRBJ2-7, with 11 bases identical to TRBD2. V was clipped by 6 bases and J by 0 bases; unmatched bases: 4. The length of the CDR3 is 14 residues. Germline V gene data show CDR1 as SQVTM and CDR2 as ANQGSEA.

This CDR3 reads CSASLGANVLTF. DNA of the CDR3: TGCAGTGCTAGTTTAGGGGCCAACGTCCTGACTTTC. The chain couples TRBV20-1 to TRBJ2-6; unclear D gene. The germline gives CDR1 DFQATT, CDR2 SNEGSKA (reference sequence). This CDR3 contains 12 residues. The V gene lost 3 bases and the J gene lost 4 bases, with 4 bases spanning the gap.

This clonotype was recorded at least ten times. The chain recombines TRBV7-9 with TRBJ2-3; the D is unclear. The CDR3 spans 14 residues. V shed 1 base and J shed 4 bases, with 9 bases lying between them. Per germline, CDR1 SEHNR and CDR2 FQNEAQ (reference sequence). CDR3 nucleotide sequence: TGTGCCAGCAGCTTAGGGGTGAGCGCAGATACGCAGTATTTT. Translated, it gives CASSLGVSADTQYF.

This clonotype appeared a few times. The V gene is TRBV29-1, the J gene TRBJ2-1; 10 bases are shared with TRBD1. J gave up 8 bases and V 6 bases, and 10 bases lay outside the gene matches. Germline CDR1 reads SQVTM; CDR2 reads ANQGSEA. This CDR3 comprises 14 residues. The CDR3 coding sequence is TGCAGCGTCCCCGACAGGGGGCGCGGGTATGAGCAGTTCTTC. The encoded protein is CSVPDRGRGYEQFF.

The rearrangement links TRBV24-1 to TRBJ2-7, with 11 bases aligning to TRBD2. V lost 4 bases and J lost 7; bases outside the gene matches: 11. Germline CDR1 KGHDR, CDR2 SFDVKD. CDR3 size: 16 residues. DNA of the CDR3: TGTGCCACCAGTGACTCCCTAGCGGGAGGACGACAAGAGCAGTACTTC. Amino acids: CATSDSLAGGRQEQYF.

In this sample, this clonotype turned up many times. The chain combines TRBV7-9 with TRBJ2-6, with 9 bases aligning to TRBD1. Germline assignment: CDR1 SEHNR and CDR2 FQNEAQ (reference sequence). The CDR3 is 19 amino acids. With V trimmed by 5 bases and J by 0 bases, 11 bases remained unmatched. In DNA, the CDR3 is TGTGCCAGCAGCCAACAATTGGGACAGGGCCGCTCTGGGGCCAACGTCCTGACTTTC. Residues: CASSQQLGQGRSGANVLTF.

Details on this clonotype: The junction departs from the called germline gene at one end, perhaps through a read error. This chain uses TRBV24-1 with TRBJ2-2; 12 nucleotides match TRBD1. CDR1 and CDR2 (germline): KGHDR, SFDVKD. The CDR3 has 17 residues. CDR3 loop: CATSDAGTGGHTGELFF. In DNA form, the CDR3 reads TGCGCCACCAGTGATGCTGGGACAGGGGGCCACACCGGGGAGCTGTTTTTT.

This clonotype was detected ten times or more. The gene calls are TRBV11-3 and TRBJ2-5; D is perhaps TRBD2 (6 bases). Trimming took off 2 bases at V and 1 base at J, with 11 bases between the two ends. The length of the CDR3 is 15 residues. In germline, CDR1 is SGHNT, CDR2 YENEEA. The CDR3 is CASSLKRASQETQYF. The DNA for the CDR3 is TGTGCCAGCAGCTTAAAGCGGGCGAGCCAAGAGACCCAGTACTTC. The whole variable domain, filled in from reference TRBV11-3 and TRBJ2-5, reads EAGVVQSPRYKIIEKKQPVAFWCNPISGHNTLYWYLQNLGQGPELLIRYENEEAVDDSQLPKDRFSAERLKGVDSTLKIQPAELGDSAVYLCASSLKRASQETQYFGPGTRLLVL.

This clonotype was seen only a few times. The chain recombines TRBV27 with TRBJ1-4; TRBD1 agrees at 10 bases. Per the germline V gene, CDR1 is MNHEY and CDR2 is SMNVEV (reference sequence). The CDR3 sequence is 16 residues long. Trimming removed 4 bases from V and 7 bases from J; junction bases left unmatched: 9. The CDR3 DNA sequence: TGTGCCAGCAGTTCCGGGGACAGGGGCGTTTTTGAAAAACTGTTTTTT. Protein product: CASSSGDRGVFEKLFF.

This clonotype showed up just a few times. The chain links TRBV5-4 to TRBJ2-1; D is possibly TRBD1 or TRBD2 (5 bases each). This CDR3 contains 12 residues. In germline, CDR1 is SGHNT, CDR2 YYREEE (reference sequence). V dropped 4 bases and J dropped 9 bases, with 11 bases sitting between them. This CDR3 reads CASSLGTGEQFF. The CDR3 DNA follows: TGTGCCAGCAGCCTGGGGACGGGTGAGCAGTTCTTC. The full variable domain, rest sourced from reference TRBV5-4 and TRBJ2-1, is ETGVTQSPTHLIKTRGQQVTLRCSSQSGHNTVSWYQQALGQGPQFIFQYYREEENGRGNFPPRFSGLQFPNYSSELNVNALELDDSALYLCASSLGTGEQFFGPGTRLTVL.

This clonotype was found many times. The rearrangement links TRBV5-1 to TRBJ2-7; D gene uncertain. The CDR3 consists of 14 residues. The germline V and J ends were trimmed by 2 bases and 3 bases, with 12 bases remaining between them. Per germline, CDR1 SGHRS and CDR2 YFSETQ. The CDR3 coding sequence is TGCGCCAGCAGCTTAGCGATCTCTAACTACGAGCAGTACTTC. Its translation is CASSLAISNYEQYF.

Details on this clonotype: This may stem from a read error, because a much larger clone lies one nucleotide away. The chain combines TRBV25-1 with TRBJ1-4; D perhaps matches TRBD1 (6 bases). In germline, CDR1 is MGHDK, CDR2 SYGVNS. CDR3 length equals 14 residues. The CDR3 DNA sequence: TGCGCCAGCACCTGGAGGGGGGGAGGTGAAAAACTGTTTTTT. Translation: CASTWRGGGEKLFF.

The CDR3 protein is CAISNGLDNEQFF. DNA for the CDR3: TGTGCCATCAGTAACGGACTAGACAATGAGCAGTTCTTC. The chain recombines TRBV10-3 with TRBJ2-1; 7 bases agree with TRBD2. After removal of 5 bases from V and 5 bases from J, the junction contained 3 bases not matched to a gene. Germline assignment: CDR1 ENHRY and CDR2 SYGVKD. The CDR3 loop spans 13 amino acids.

This clonotype was observed a handful of times. This sequence joins TRBV5-1 and TRBJ2-7; 8 bases agree with TRBD1. CDR3 length: 15 amino acids. The germline gives CDR1 SGHRS, CDR2 YFSETQ. With V trimmed by 0 bases and J by 0 bases, 2 bases remained unmatched. In nucleotides, the CDR3 is TGCGCCAGCAGCTTGGGACAGGGGTTCTCCTACGAGCAGTACTTC. This encodes CASSLGQGFSYEQYF.

Points on this clonotype: This may be a read error: a much more frequent sequence differs by one nucleotide. V usage is TRBV7-8 and J usage is TRBJ2-3; 7 positions agree with TRBD2. V was clipped by 6 bases and J by 5 bases; unmatched bases: 8. CDR1 is SGHVS and CDR2 is FQNEAQ in the germline V gene. This CDR3 is built from 14 residues. The CDR3 DNA sequence: TGTGCCAGCAGAAGAGCGGGAAGCGGAGATACGCAGTATTTT. It encodes CASRRAGSGDTQYF.

This clonotype was recorded at least ten times. The rearrangement uses TRBV29-1 and TRBJ2-1; 13 bases map to TRBD2. Germline values: CDR1 SQVTM, CDR2 ANQGSEA. The CDR3 spans 16 residues. The V segment lost 5 bases and the J segment 1 base; nucleotides outside the gene matches: 5. CDR3 sequence: CSVPRTSGRSYNEQFF. The CDR3 DNA follows: TGCAGCGTTCCCCGGACTAGCGGGAGATCCTACAATGAGCAGTTCTTC.

Points on this clonotype: A read error is possible here, since a much larger clone lies one base away. The J gene is TRBJ2-5, the V gene TRBV4-1, with D possibly TRBD2 on 6 matching bases. The ends were cut back, 0 bases at V and 6 bases at J, with 20 bases in the middle. Germline assignment: CDR1 MGHRA and CDR2 YSYEKL. The CDR3 length is 17 residues. CDR3 sequence reads: CASSQDGSLASGQTQYF. CDR3 sequence (DNA): TGCGCCAGCAGCCAAGATGGTTCTCTAGCGAGTGGGCAGACCCAGTACTTC.

There are a few counts of this clonotype. The chain's CDR3 is CASSLLAVEQYF. Written as DNA, the CDR3 is TGTGCCAGCAGCCTACTAGCGGTTGAGCAGTACTTC. The chain combines TRBV7-9 with TRBJ2-7; 8 nucleotides match TRBD2. The CDR3 contains 12 residues. J gave up 7 bases and V 5 bases, and 4 bases lay outside the gene matches. Germline values: CDR1 SEHNR, CDR2 FQNEAQ (reference sequence).

This rearrangement joins TRBV10-3 to TRBJ2-5; D is undetermined. CDR1 is ENHRY and CDR2 is SYGVKD in the germline V gene. This CDR3 is built from 14 residues. V was clipped by 6 bases and J by 2 bases, with 13 bases between them. Here the CDR3 reads CAISPEVIQETQYF. CDR3 coding DNA: TGTGCCATCAGCCCCGAGGTAATTCAAGAGACCCAGTACTTC.

The V call is TRBV20-1, the J call TRBJ2-7; 10 positions match TRBD1. The CDR3 runs to 13 residues. The germline V gene has CDR1 DFQATT and CDR2 SNEGSKA (reference sequence). The J segment lost 4 bases and the V segment lost 5 bases, leaving 5 bases of the junction unmatched. DNA of the CDR3: TGCAGTGCTCTTCCGGGACAGGGGTACGAGCAGTACTTC. This sequence encodes CSALPGQGYEQYF.

This clonotype was observed once. V gene TRBV29-1 combines with J gene TRBJ1-1; no clear D. This CDR3 region has 11 residues. Trimming cost V 8 bases and J 1 base, with 8 bases left between them. Germline assignment: CDR1 SQVTM and CDR2 ANQGSEA. This CDR3 is CSSFGNTEAFF. The DNA of the CDR3 is TGCAGCTCCTTTGGGAACACTGAAGCTTTCTTT.

Notes on this clonotype: The junction and the germline gene differ at one end; a read error may be behind it. The chain couples TRBV5-5 to TRBJ2-3; a weak D match, TRBD2 (6 bases). The V gene's germline CDR1 is SGHKS and CDR2 YYEKEE (reference sequence). The CDR3 extends over 14 amino acids. The CDR3 DNA follows: TGTGCCAACAGCTTACTAGCTAACACAGATACGCAGTATTTT. It encodes CANSLLANTDTQYF.

In this sample, this clonotype turned up many times. The chain uses TRBV24-1 and TRBJ2-2, with 8 bases matching TRBD2. The germline V gene encodes CDR1 KGHDR and CDR2 SFDVKD. The CDR3 length is 16 residues. Unmatched junction bases numbered 6, after V lost 3 bases and J lost 4 bases. The CDR3 protein is CATSDQSGSRTGELFF. In DNA form, the CDR3 reads TGTGCCACCAGTGATCAAAGCGGGAGTCGCACCGGGGAGCTGTTTTTT.

The chain employs TRBV7-8 and TRBJ2-5; 10 bases are a match to TRBD1. V shed 5 bases and J 1 base; nucleotides not matched to a gene: 7. The V gene's germline CDR1 is SGHVS and CDR2 FQNEAQ. The CDR3 loop spans 16 amino acids. The CDR3, as DNA: TGTGCCAGCAGCCCTCCGACAGGGGGCCCCCAAGAGACCCAGTACTTC. Translated, it gives CASSPPTGGPQETQYF. The full variable domain, rest sourced from reference TRBV7-8 and TRBJ2-5, is GAGVSQSPRYKVAKRGQDVALRCDPISGHVSLFWYQQALGQGPEFLTYFQNEAQLDKSGLPSDRFFAERPEGSVSTLKIQRTQQEDSAVYLCASSPPTGGPQETQYFGPGTRLLVL.